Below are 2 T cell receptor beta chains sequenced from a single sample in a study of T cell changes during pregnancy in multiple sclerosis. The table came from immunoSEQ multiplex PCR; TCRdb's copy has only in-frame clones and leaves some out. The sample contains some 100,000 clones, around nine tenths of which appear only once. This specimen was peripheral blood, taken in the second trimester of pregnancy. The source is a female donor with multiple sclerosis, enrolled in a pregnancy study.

The CDR3 loop reads CASSVEPLDTSGRLPYNEQFF. The CDR3 DNA sequence: TGTGCCAGCAGCGTAGAACCCCTTGATACTAGCGGGAGGCTCCCCTACAATGAGCAGTTCTTC. The V gene is TRBV9, the J gene TRBJ2-1; TRBD2 matches 12 bases. The CDR3 extends over 21 amino acids. The germline V gene has CDR1 SGDLS and CDR2 YYNGEE. J lost 2 bases, V lost 0 bases, and 15 bases had no gene match.

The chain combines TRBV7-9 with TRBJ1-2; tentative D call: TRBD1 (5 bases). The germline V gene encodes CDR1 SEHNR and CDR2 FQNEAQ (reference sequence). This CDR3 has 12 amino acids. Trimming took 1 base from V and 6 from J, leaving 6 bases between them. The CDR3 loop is CASSLGGDGYTF. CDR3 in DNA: TGTGCCAGCAGCTTAGGGGGGGATGGCTACACCTTC.